The T cell receptor beta chain under discussion was sequenced for a study of Graves' ophthalmopathy and Graves' hyperthyroidism. Overall study: Researchers classed hyperthyroidism as stable given no ophthalmopathy within 18 months of follow-up. Whole-study results and caveats: Ophthalmopathy progression was predicted with around 71% sensitivity and 72.22% specificity. Among thyroid clonotypes expanded above 0.001 frequency, most also appeared in blood.

This clonotype was counted at least ten times. The antigen is unknown. Germline V gives CDR1 SQVTM, CDR2 ANQGSEA. The CDR3 has 15 amino acids. The trim removed 5 bases at V and 4 bases at J, leaving 8 bases unmatched. RNA transcripts were the source from which TCR beta CDR3 regions were amplified. HTBI primers were used in a first-round RT-PCR, which preceded a second-round multiplex PCR. TCRdb used MiXCR to reprocess the multiplex PCR reads, holding one entry per CDR3 protein. This sample has around 590,000 distinct CDR3 sequences, with approximately 35% found just once. Thyroid ultrasound, orbital computed tomography, TRAb, serum thyroxine and clinical symptoms formed the basis of diagnosis.

The specimen was peripheral blood or thyroid tissue (not recorded which). The TCR comes from an adult man with Graves' hyperthyroidism. The chain is built from TRBV29-1 and TRBJ2-2; TRBD1 aligns across 9 bases. CDR3 bases: TGCAGCGTTTCCCGGGGACAGGGTACCACCGGGGAGCTGTTTTTT. Amino acids: CSVSRGQGTTGELFF.